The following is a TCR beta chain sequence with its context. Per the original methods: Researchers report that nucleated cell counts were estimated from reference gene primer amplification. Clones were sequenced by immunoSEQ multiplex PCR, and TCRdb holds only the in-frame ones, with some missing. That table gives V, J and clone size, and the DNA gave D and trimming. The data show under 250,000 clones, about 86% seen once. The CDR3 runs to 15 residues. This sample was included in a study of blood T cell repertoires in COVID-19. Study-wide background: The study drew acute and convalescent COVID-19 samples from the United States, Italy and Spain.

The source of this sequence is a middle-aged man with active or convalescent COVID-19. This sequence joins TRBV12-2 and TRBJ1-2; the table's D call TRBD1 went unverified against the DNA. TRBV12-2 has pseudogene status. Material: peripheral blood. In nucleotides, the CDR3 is TGTGCAAGTCGCGGAAGGGGCAGGCGTTCCTATGGCTACACCTTC. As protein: CASRGRGRRSYGYTF.